This TCR beta chain was identified in a study of PD-L1 blockade in urothelial cancer. Some clones are missing from TCRdb's copy, which holds only in-frame ones; the method was immunoSEQ multiplex PCR. The sample holds around 50,000 clones, under 85% seen once. Stated time point: peripheral blood 6 weeks after treatment start. Samples were collected from each patient before treatment and during treatment. Each patient gave between 1 and 8 of them in total. This receptor was identified in a man aged 50-59 years with urothelial cancer. Source: PBMCs, taken around atezolizumab (anti-PD-L1) treatment.

The CDR3 sequence is CASSPRRGHRTGELFF. The CDR3, as DNA: TGTGCCAGCAGTCCTCGCAGGGGGCATCGGACCGGGGAGCTGTTTTTT. The chain is built from TRBV27 and TRBJ2-2; 8 bases match TRBD1. Germline CDR1 is MNHEY and CDR2 is SMNVEV (reference sequence). This CDR3 spans 16 amino acids. V lost 5 bases to trimming and J lost 5 bases; unmatched junction nucleotides: 10.